The text below deals with one T cell receptor beta chain. Produced via immunoSEQ multiplex PCR; TCRdb's table is partial and in-frame only. The sample gives tens of thousands of clones, 87% of which show up once; about 3.5% is in the top ten. CDR1 and CDR2 (germline): SEHNR, FQNEAQ (reference sequence). The V and J ends lost 6 bases and 5 bases respectively, with 21 bases between them. The CDR3 spans 16 residues. The Seattle site enrolled patients during active infection and followed them longitudinally. This record belongs to a study of blood T cell repertoires in COVID-19. The chain employs TRBV7-9 and TRBJ2-3; TRBD1 is a possible D gene (6 bases). Sequencing used peripheral blood. The TCR was taken from a woman between 45 and 60 years old with COVID-19, enrolled during active disease. CDR3 nucleotides: TGTGCCAGCAGGTCGGACAGTTTCGGTATGAGAGATACGCAGTATTTT. As protein: CASRSDSFGMRDTQYF.